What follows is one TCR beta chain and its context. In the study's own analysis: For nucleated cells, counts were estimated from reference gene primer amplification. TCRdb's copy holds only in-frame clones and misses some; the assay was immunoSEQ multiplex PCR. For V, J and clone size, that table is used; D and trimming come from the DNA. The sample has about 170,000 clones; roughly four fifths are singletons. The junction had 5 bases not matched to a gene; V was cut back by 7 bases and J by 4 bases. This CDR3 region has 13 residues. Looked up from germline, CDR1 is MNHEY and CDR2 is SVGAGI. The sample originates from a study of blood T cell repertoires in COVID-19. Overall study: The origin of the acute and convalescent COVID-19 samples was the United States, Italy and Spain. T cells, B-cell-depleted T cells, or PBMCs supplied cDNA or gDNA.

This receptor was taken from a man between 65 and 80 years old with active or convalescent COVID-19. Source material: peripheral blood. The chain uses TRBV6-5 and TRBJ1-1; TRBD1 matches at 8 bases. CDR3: CASKTGVATEAFF. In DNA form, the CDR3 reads TGTGCCAGCAAGACAGGGGTGGCCACTGAAGCTTTCTTT.